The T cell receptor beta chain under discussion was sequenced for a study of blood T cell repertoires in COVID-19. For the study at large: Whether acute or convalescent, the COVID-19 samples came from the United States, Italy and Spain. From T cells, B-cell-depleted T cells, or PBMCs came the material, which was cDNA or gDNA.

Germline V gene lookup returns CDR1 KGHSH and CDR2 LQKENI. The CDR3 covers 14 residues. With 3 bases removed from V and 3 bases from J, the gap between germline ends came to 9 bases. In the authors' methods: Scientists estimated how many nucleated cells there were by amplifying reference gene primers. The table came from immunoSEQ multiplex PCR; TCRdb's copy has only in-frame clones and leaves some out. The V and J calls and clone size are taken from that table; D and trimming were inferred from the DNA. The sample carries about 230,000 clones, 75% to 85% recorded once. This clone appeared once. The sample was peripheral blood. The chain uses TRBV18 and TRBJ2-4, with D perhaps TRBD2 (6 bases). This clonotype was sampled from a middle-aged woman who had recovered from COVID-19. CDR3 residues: CASSPRGDKNIQYF. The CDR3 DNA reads TGTGCCAGCTCACCGCGGGGAGACAAAAACATTCAGTACTTC.